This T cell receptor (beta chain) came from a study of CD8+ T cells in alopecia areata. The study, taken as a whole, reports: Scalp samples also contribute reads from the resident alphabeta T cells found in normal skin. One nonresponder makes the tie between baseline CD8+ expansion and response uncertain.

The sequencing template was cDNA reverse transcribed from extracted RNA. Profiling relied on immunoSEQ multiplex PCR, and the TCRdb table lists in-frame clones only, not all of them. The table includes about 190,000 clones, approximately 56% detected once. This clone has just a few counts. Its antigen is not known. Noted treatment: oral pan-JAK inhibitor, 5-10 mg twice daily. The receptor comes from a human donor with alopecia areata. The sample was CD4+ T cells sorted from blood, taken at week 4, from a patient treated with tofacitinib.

The CDR3 bases are TGTGCCTGGAGGACGGTGGGCACAGATACGCAGTATTTT. This gives the protein CAWRTVGTDTQYF. The chain employs TRBV30 and TRBJ2-3; no firm D call. Germline V gene sequence: CDR1 GTSNPN, CDR2 SVGIG (reference sequence). This CDR3 has 13 residues. V lost 3 bases and J 1 base, leaving 8 bases between the germline ends.